The clone carrying this T cell receptor beta chain was seen a few times. Antigen unknown. Generated by immunoSEQ multiplex PCR, the TCRdb table keeps only in-frame clones and is missing some. The profile shows about 150,000 clones, approximately 86% of them singletons. This sample was included in a study of cytomegalovirus exposure and HLA in healthy donors. Points from the study as a whole: There were fewer than 200 TCR beta chains listed as cytomegalovirus-associated. Most TCR sequences were uncommon, yet certain public TCRs appeared in many donors.

This CDR3 is built from 17 residues. The V and J ends lost 3 bases and 1 base respectively, with 18 bases between them. Germline loops: CDR1 MNHNS, CDR2 SASEGT. Sequenced: PBMCs. The chain employs TRBV6-1 and TRBJ1-1; tentative D call: TRBD1 (5 bases). This sequence was found in a human donor in good health. The CDR3: CASSDLGLLGRNTEAFF. For the CDR3, the DNA is TGTGCCAGCAGTGACCTGGGACTCCTAGGGAGGAACACTGAAGCTTTCTTT.